This T cell receptor beta chain was captured in a study of regulatory T cells in long-lasting Graves disease (dated by TCRdb to about 2021). With regard to the full study: Persistent Graves' disease was defined as antithyroid drug treatment for over 5 years with persistently positive TSH receptor autoantibodies. Persistent Graves' disease patients were compared with newly diagnosed Graves' disease patients by peripheral blood TCR sequencing and RNA sequencing. The study took place in China and was registered as a clinical trial. A total of around 35 samples underwent TCR sequencing: 13 from persistent and around 20 from newly diagnosed Graves' disease patients. On average, persistent Graves' disease patients in the clinical cohort had been on antithyroid drugs for approximately ten years. The investigation overall reported the following: Lower TCR Shannon entropy and fewer highly expanded clones were observed in persistent Graves' disease patients than in newly diagnosed patients, which suggested clonal expansion. Because the primary lesion, thyroid tissue, could not be accessed, the study looked at peripheral blood alone. A larger number of public clonotypes was shared among persistent patients (approximately 3,000) than among newly diagnosed patients (around 970). Sequencing and analysis were limited to the TCR beta chain. TRBV28, TRBJ1-2 and TRBJ2-5 were preferentially used in persistent disease, while TRBV20-1 and TRBJ2-1 were favored in newly diagnosed disease. The authors acknowledged the small sample size as a limitation that may reduce accuracy.

Taken with the paper, the label for time point translates to: persistent/refractory GD, antithyroid drugs over 5 years with positive TRAb. For both TCR sequencing and RNA sequencing, RNA was extracted from PBMCs in TRIzol. The diagnosis of Graves' disease followed American Thyroid Association guidelines. Patients for the study were recruited at an endocrinology department in Xi'an, China. Each patient gave about 8.1 milliliters of peripheral blood, collected in an EDTA anticoagulant tube. PBMCs were isolated by Ficoll Paque Plus density gradient separation without further T cell sorting. An Agilent 2100 Bioanalyzer and agarose gel were used to check RNA quality, and a NanoDrop 2000 was used to measure RNA concentration. The library was prepared using multiplex PCR. Sequencing relied on an Illumina HiSeq 4000. CDR3 regions were amplified by Arm-PCR with iRepertoire HTBI primers to construct TCR beta libraries. PCR products were gel purified before sequencing. The original pipeline was this. Gene usage analysis of CDR3 amino acid clonotypes used the approximately 62 TRBV and around 13 TRBJ segments found across samples. Filtered high-quality paired reads were merged into contigs using COPE and FqMerger. BLAST was used to align contigs to IMGT TRBV, TRBD and TRBJ reference genes, with CDR3 defined following IMGT. Highly expanded clones were defined as clonotypes with a frequency above 0.1%. Shannon entropy served as the measure of repertoire diversity, while the Gini coefficient captured V-J evenness. Clonotypes shared by more than one individual were considered public. TCRdb ran its own pipeline on the public reads, namely fastp trimming at Q25 and MiXCR clone calling, and kept in-frame beta chains. Entries that share a CDR3 protein sequence are merged under the most common genes and DNA. In this record, the V and J calls reflect TCRdb's handling and not the investigators' own analysis. Counted in this sample were roughly 400,000 distinct CDR3 sequences; roughly 20% of them appeared once. Roughly 20% of the sample goes to the ten largest clones.

Only a few counts were recorded for this clonotype. The antigen it binds to is not known. No qualities accompany the bases; no much larger clone lies one base away. For CDR1 and CDR2, the germline V gene lists MDHEN and SYDVKM. The CDR3 numbers 10 residues from cysteine through phenylalanine. The DNA shown is the 30-base CDR3, in frame from base 1. Deletion took 5 bases off V and 7 bases off J, with a span of 3 bases between the germline ends. The sample in question was peripheral blood mononuclear cells (PBMCs), obtained when the disease was refractory, from a patient treated with antithyroid drugs. This clonotype was sampled from a female donor with Graves disease. The chain is made from TRBV28 and TRBJ2-1, with no reliable assignment of the D segment. The CDR3 reads as follows: CASSGNEQFF. The sequence in DNA is TGTGCCAGCAGTGGGAATGAGCAGTTCTTC.